The next 14 T cell receptor beta chains were all read from a single sample in a study of T cells in Graves' hyperthyroidism and ophthalmopathy. TCR beta CDR3 regions were amplified from RNA. RT-PCR in the first round (using the HTBI primer set) targeted the TCR CDR3. TCRdb re-called the multiplex PCR reads through MiXCR, storing one row per CDR3 protein. The sample has 190,000 or so distinct CDR3 sequences; roughly 18% are singletons. Sequencing used blood. These receptor sequences come from a man aged 35-49 years with Graves' hyperthyroidism.

This clonotype was picked up many times. The V call is TRBV6-1, the J call TRBJ2-3; D is perhaps TRBD2 (5 bases). V was clipped by 7 bases and J by 2 bases, with 13 bases between them. The germline CDR1 and CDR2 sequences are MNHNS and SASEGT. This CDR3 has 14 amino acids. The CDR3 loop is CASTQRRNTDTQYF. CDR3 DNA: TGTGCCAGCACCCAGCGGCGGAACACAGATACGCAGTATTTT.

This clonotype appeared many times. This sequence joins TRBV29-1 and TRBJ1-2; no definite D call. V was shortened by 5 bases and J by 4 bases, with 14 bases between the two germline ends. Germline CDR1 SQVTM, CDR2 ANQGSEA. The CDR3 runs 13 residues. CDR3 in DNA: TGCAGCGTTACTGAGGGCTACGGCTATGGCTACACCTTC. Amino acids: CSVTEGYGYGYTF.

The chain carries TRBV2 and TRBJ1-5, with D possibly being TRBD1 (5 bases). The CDR3 has 12 residues. Germline V gene sequence: CDR1 SNHLY, CDR2 FYNNEI. V was shortened by 6 bases and J by 6 bases, with 9 bases between the two germline ends. The CDR3 protein is CASREGSQPQHF. CDR3 bases: TGTGCCAGCAGGGAGGGGTCTCAGCCCCAGCATTTT.

This clonotype was recorded at least ten times. The CDR3, as DNA: TGCAGTGCTAGAGGACAGGGGAACTATGGCTACACCTTC. This translates into CSARGQGNYGYTF. This chain uses TRBV20-1 with TRBJ1-2; TRBD1 matches at 8 bases. J gave up 2 bases and V 1 base, and 0 bases lay outside the gene matches. CDR3 length equals 13 residues. Germline V gene sequence: CDR1 DFQATT, CDR2 SNEGSKA (reference sequence).

This clonotype was observed many times. V and J are TRBV5-1 and TRBJ1-6, with D tentatively TRBD1 (6 bases). The germline V gene has CDR1 SGHRS and CDR2 YFSETQ. CDR3 length: 15 residues. The V gene lost 0 bases and the J gene lost 6 bases, with 10 bases spanning the gap. CDR3 coding DNA: TGCGCCAGCAGCTTGGGGGACACAAGTAATTCACCCCTCCACTTT. Translating it yields CASSLGDTSNSPLHF.

As DNA, the CDR3 is TGTGCCATAGGGGGCTCCTACGAGCAGTACTTC. It specifies CAIGGSYEQYF. The chain recombines TRBV10-3 with TRBJ2-7; a weak D match, TRBD1 (6 bases). Germline CDR1 and CDR2: ENHRY and SYGVKD. The CDR3 is 11 residues long. The V end was cut by 9 bases, the J end by 0 bases, with 6 bases between.

This clonotype was observed a handful of times. The rearrangement joins TRBV4-3 to TRBJ2-3; D is ambiguous. Germline values: CDR1 LGHNA, CDR2 YSLEER. Deletions cut 0 bases from V and 3 bases from J, with 7 bases between. The CDR3 sequence is 14 residues long. CDR3 sequence reads: CASSQEKLTDTQYF. The CDR3 coding sequence is TGCGCCAGCAGCCAAGAAAAGTTGACAGATACGCAGTATTTT.

The chain links TRBV7-3 to TRBJ2-3; 7 bases line up with TRBD2. The CDR3 is made up of 15 amino acids. Germline trimming cut 4 bases from V and 0 bases from J; bases unmatched to any gene: 4. Germline CDR1 is SGHTA and CDR2 is FQGTGA. The CDR3 is CASSSQAGSTDTQYF. The DNA of the CDR3 is TGTGCCAGCAGCTCTCAAGCGGGAAGCACAGATACGCAGTATTTT.

This clonotype showed up many times. This chain links TRBV27 with TRBJ2-6; 10 bases match TRBD1. The germline V gene has CDR1 MNHEY and CDR2 SMNVEV (reference sequence). V trimming: 5 bases; J trimming: 0 bases; junction bases outside the gene matches: 10. This CDR3 contains 19 residues. CDR3: CASSPLGQGSFSGANVLTF. The DNA of the CDR3 is TGTGCCAGCAGTCCTCTGGGACAGGGGAGCTTCTCTGGGGCCAACGTCCTGACTTTC.

This clonotype has a handful of counts. The rearrangement joins TRBV9 to TRBJ1-1, with no clear D. Germline V gene data show CDR1 as SGDLS and CDR2 as YYNGEE. V lost 0 bases and J lost 0, with 9 bases in between. The CDR3 is 15 residues long. The CDR3: CASSVDQTMNTEAFF. The CDR3 nucleotides are TGTGCCAGCAGCGTAGACCAGACCATGAACACTGAAGCTTTCTTT. Complete variable domain (other parts from reference TRBV9 and TRBJ1-1): DSGVTQTPKHLITATGQRVTLRCSPRSGDLSVYWYQQSLDQGLQFLIQYYNGEERAKGNILERFSAQQFPDLHSELNLSSLELGDSALYFCASSVDQTMNTEAFFGQGTRLTVV.

A note on this clonotype: A much larger clone differs by one base, so this may be a read error. The V call is TRBV9, the J call TRBJ1-1; tentative D call: TRBD1 (6 bases). Germline V gives CDR1 SGDLS, CDR2 YYNGEE. This CDR3 region has 16 residues. Trimming left V 1 base short and J 5 bases short, with 18 bases between. The CDR3 sequence is CASSVRGEAMGTEAFF. The CDR3 region has the DNA TGTGCCAGCAGCGTAAGGGGGGAAGCCATGGGGACTGAAGCTTTCTTT.

The chain links TRBV7-9 to TRBJ2-7, with 16 bases lining up with TRBD2. CDR3 length equals 18 residues. Germline CDR1 and CDR2: SEHNR and FQNEAQ (reference sequence). V shed 5 bases and J 2 bases; nucleotides not matched to a gene: 9. CDR3 sequence: CASSPEPGTSGGAYEQYF. The CDR3 nucleotides read TGTGCCAGCAGCCCAGAACCCGGGACTAGCGGGGGGGCCTACGAGCAGTACTTC.

This chain connects TRBV29-1 to TRBJ1-2, with 9 bases fitting TRBD1. Germline CDR1 reads SQVTM; CDR2 reads ANQGSEA. The CDR3 sequence is 14 residues long. V shed 6 bases and J 7 bases; nucleotides not matched to a gene: 12. The CDR3 region has the DNA TGCAGCGTGCTTATACAGGGGGCGCGAATTGGCTACACCTTC. It is translated as CSVLIQGARIGYTF.

In its sample, this clonotype was seen a few times. This chain joins TRBV27 and TRBJ2-6; D ambiguous. Trimming stripped 7 bases from V and 0 bases from J, with 13 bases between. Germline V CDR1 and CDR2: MNHEY, SMNVEV (reference sequence). The CDR3 spans 16 residues. The CDR3 coding sequence is TGTGCCAGCACTTTCAGGCCGATCTCTGGGGCCAACGTCCTGACTTTC. Translated, it gives CASTFRPISGANVLTF.